A selection of T cell receptor beta chains follows, all from one sample in a study of T cell repertoires in cytomegalovirus infection. The antigens of these receptors remain unknown. TCRdb redid the calling of the reads with MiXCR, one entry per CDR3 protein. The data contain approximately 600,000 distinct CDR3 sequences, approximately 40% of them singletons. Sequences were derived from cultured PBMCs, sampled from culture after CMV antigen stimulation. Every receptor here comes from a human donor in good health (CMV status not recorded). Some clones in this sample may be carry-over from other donors' samples. Each CDR3 is given with its conserved first and last residue. The D gene is left open where the match is weak. Some rows have no size entry. The others give once, few or many, or a class for an expanded clone.

abundance	d_gene	v_gene	j_gene	CDR3aa	CDR3nt
.	.	TRBV7-2	TRBJ2-1	CASSLWVDRNEQFF	TGTGCCAGCAGCTTATGGGTGGATAGGAATGAGCAGTTCTTC
.	TRBD1	TRBV2	TRBJ1-4	CASNRAGGGEKLFF	TGTGCCAGCAATCGGGCAGGGGGAGGTGAAAAACTGTTTTTT
many	.	TRBV12-3/TRBV12-4	TRBJ1-1	CASSYTGPTEAFF	TGTGCCAGCAGTTACACCGGGCCCACTGAAGCTTTCTTT
.	.	TRBV20-1	TRBJ2-3	CSASSITDTQYF	TGCAGTGCTAGTTCAATAACAGATACGCAGTATTTT
.	TRBD2	TRBV6-8	TRBJ2-5	CASSYSMLAGGPGLETQYF	TGTGCCAGCAGTTACTCGATGTTAGCGGGAGGGCCAGGCTTGGAGACCCAGTACTTC
.	TRBD1	TRBV7-9	TRBJ1-2	CASSSLGQGALGYTF	TGTGCCAGCAGCTCGTTGGGACAGGGGGCGCTTGGCTACACCTTC
many	.	TRBV7-2	TRBJ2-3	CASSLEMLLTDTQYF	TGTGCCAGCAGCCTAGAGATGTTGTTGACAGATACGCAGTATTTT
.	TRBD1	TRBV19	TRBJ1-2	CASNRPRDRAYGYTF	TGTGCCAGTAACAGACCCCGGGACAGGGCCTATGGCTACACCTTC
few	TRBD1	TRBV7-2	TRBJ2-5	CASSPTGSGETQYF	TGTGCCAGCAGCCCGACAGGGTCTGGGGAGACCCAGTACTTC
few	.	TRBV7-2	TRBJ2-1	CASTRLANNEQFF	TGTGCCAGCACCCGCCTGGCGAACAATGAGCAGTTCTTC
.	TRBD1	TRBV5-4	TRBJ1-2	CASSPTGTGEVGYTF	TGTGCCAGCAGCCCAACCGGGACAGGGGAGGTTGGCTACACCTTC
once	TRBD2	TRBV7-4	TRBJ2-1	CASSQSREGHGEQFF	TGTGCCAGCAGCCAATCCAGGGAGGGCCATGGGGAGCAGTTCTTC
.	.	TRBV12-3/TRBV12-4	TRBJ1-4	CASSLSEPPNFNEKLFF	TGTGCCAGCAGTTTATCTGAGCCTCCGAACTTTAATGAAAAACTGTTTTTT
.	TRBD1	TRBV9	TRBJ1-4	CASSERSGTGYEKLFF	TGTGCCAGCAGCGAGAGGTCCGGGACAGGGTATGAAAAACTGTTTTTT
.	.	TRBV5-1	TRBJ2-7	CASSAGTPSSYEQYF	TGCGCCAGCAGCGCCGGGACCCCGAGCTCCTACGAGCAGTACTTC
few	.	TRBV27	TRBJ2-5	CASSLRGYETQYF	TGTGCCAGCAGCCTAAGGGGGTACGAGACCCAGTACTTC
.	.	TRBV2	TRBJ2-7	CASSAFQGKKYEQYF	TGTGCCAGCAGTGCCTTCCAGGGGAAGAAATACGAGCAGTACTTC
.	.	TRBV4-1	TRBJ2-7	CASSPRILLTGTEQYF	TGCGCCAGCAGCCCCCGAATCCTCCTGACCGGGACCGAGCAGTACTTC
.	TRBD1	TRBV20-1	TRBJ1-1	CSAGGQLNTEAFF	TGCAGTGCTGGGGGACAGCTGAACACTGAAGCTTTCTTT
.	TRBD2	TRBV4-2	TRBJ2-3	CASSQDPTSGGLLNTQYF	TGTGCCAGCAGCCAGGACCCGACTAGCGGGGGGCTTCTGAATACGCAGTATTTT
.	.	TRBV4-3	TRBJ1-5	CASSQDIRQPQHF	TGCGCCAGCAGCCAAGATATCCGCCAGCCCCAGCATTTT
.	.	TRBV6-5	TRBJ1-4	CASTDSTAPNEKLFF	TGTGCCAGCACAGACTCGACAGCCCCTAATGAAAAACTGTTTTTT
.	.	TRBV11-2	TRBJ1-3	CASSFQGFGNTIYF	TGTGCCAGCAGCTTTCAGGGCTTCGGAAACACCATATATTTT
.	.	TRBV19	TRBJ1-6	CASSIGPGLNSPLHF	TGTGCCAGTAGTATAGGCCCAGGGCTGAATTCACCCCTCCACTTT
.	.	TRBV12-5	TRBJ1-1	CASGVSGPTTEAFF	TGTGCTAGTGGTGTATCCGGGCCCACCACTGAAGCTTTCTTT
.	TRBD1	TRBV6-5	TRBJ1-5	CASSSYRGGNQPQHF	TGTGCCAGCAGTTCCTACAGGGGTGGCAATCAGCCCCAGCATTTT
many	.	TRBV7-2	TRBJ2-5	CASSPQRETQYF	TGTGCCAGCAGCCCACAAAGGGAGACCCAGTACTTC
many	.	TRBV7-2	TRBJ1-3	CASSLDPSSGNTIYF	TGTGCCAGCAGCTTAGATCCTAGCTCTGGAAACACCATATATTTT
.	.	TRBV7-2	TRBJ1-5	CASSPLGGRGNQPQHF	TGTGCCAGCAGCCCCCTGGGGGGCCGGGGCAATCAGCCCCAGCATTTT
.	.	TRBV11-2	TRBJ2-7	CASSFRRDRDYEQYF	TGTGCCAGCAGCTTTCGCCGGGACCGTGACTACGAGCAGTACTTC
.	.	TRBV19	TRBJ2-1	CASSISPGAVNEQFF	TGTGCCAGTAGTATTAGCCCGGGGGCCGTCAATGAGCAGTTCTTC
.	.	TRBV7-4	TRBJ2-3	CASSTHLGGPRTDTQYF	TGTGCCAGCAGCACGCACTTAGGGGGGCCGAGGACAGATACGCAGTATTTT
.	TRBD1	TRBV5-4	TRBJ1-2	CASSLAPGQGASGYTF	TGTGCCAGCAGCTTGGCTCCGGGACAGGGGGCTTCTGGCTACACCTTC
.	TRBD1	TRBV4-2	TRBJ1-5	CASSQDDRGPKPQHF	TGTGCCAGCAGCCAAGATGACAGGGGGCCCAAGCCCCAGCATTTT
.	TRBD1	TRBV5-3	TRBJ2-3	CASRWTGGITDTQYF	TGTGCCAGCAGATGGACAGGGGGTATCACAGATACGCAGTATTTT
few	TRBD1	TRBV12-3/TRBV12-4	TRBJ2-6	CASSLQGSPSGANVLTF	TGTGCCAGCAGCCTACAGGGGTCTCCCTCTGGGGCCAACGTCCTGACTTTC
.	TRBD1	TRBV7-2	TRBJ1-2	CASSHNRGRSYGYTF	TGTGCCAGCAGCCATAACAGGGGGCGCAGCTATGGCTACACCTTC
many	.	TRBV28	TRBJ2-7	CASTPPGWGVFSYEQYF	TGTGCCAGCACCCCACCGGGCTGGGGGGTATTCTCCTACGAGCAGTACTTC
.	.	TRBV7-3	TRBJ2-1	CASSLSQEGNEQFF	TGTGCCAGCAGCTTATCTCAGGAAGGGAATGAGCAGTTCTTC
.	TRBD1	TRBV2	TRBJ2-7	CASSYQGESYEQYF	TGTGCCAGCAGTTACCAGGGGGAATCCTACGAGCAGTACTTC
few	TRBD1	TRBV3-1	TRBJ1-6	CASSEGTGSHSPLHF	TGTGCCAGCAGCGAGGGGACAGGGAGTCACTCACCCCTCCACTTT
few	.	TRBV7-2	TRBJ2-2	CASSLNPRANTGELFF	TGTGCCAGCAGCTTAAACCCGAGAGCGAACACCGGGGAGCTGTTTTTT
.	.	TRBV5-4	TRBJ2-1	CASSLAQGWNEQFF	TGTGCCAGCAGCTTGGCTCAGGGGTGGAATGAGCAGTTCTTC
.	TRBD1	TRBV5-4	TRBJ2-7	CASSRRDRSAYEQYF	TGTGCCAGCAGTCGGAGGGACAGGTCCGCCTACGAGCAGTACTTC
few	TRBD2	TRBV12-3/TRBV12-4	TRBJ2-3	CASSPGGALDTQYF	TGTGCCAGCAGCCCCGGGGGGGCCCTGGATACGCAGTATTTT
many	TRBD1	TRBV7-9	TRBJ1-2	CASSLGQNNYGYTF	TGTGCCAGCAGCTTGGGACAGAATAACTATGGCTACACCTTC
.	.	TRBV7-2	TRBJ2-1	CASNLVLGSDEQFF	TGTGCCAGCAACTTAGTGCTGGGGTCGGATGAGCAGTTCTTC
.	.	TRBV19	TRBJ2-3	CASSIGAGAGTDTQYF	TGTGCCAGTAGTATAGGGGCCGGCGCGGGTACGGATACGCAGTATTTT
.	.	TRBV25-1	TRBJ2-7	CASKSAGALSYEQYF	TGTGCCAGCAAATCGGCAGGGGCTTTATCCTACGAGCAGTACTTC
.	.	TRBV11-2	TRBJ1-1	CASSWTTNTEAFF	TGTGCCAGCAGCTGGACAACGAACACTGAAGCTTTCTTT
.	.	TRBV7-2	TRBJ2-1	CASSPMTAYNEQFF	TGTGCCAGCAGCCCTATGACAGCTTACAATGAGCAGTTCTTC
.	TRBD1	TRBV20-1	TRBJ2-7	CSAHPGQAPYEQYF	TGCAGTGCTCACCCGGGACAGGCGCCTTACGAGCAGTACTTC
few	.	TRBV6-1	TRBJ1-4	CASSEGTAREKLFF	TGTGCCAGCAGTGAGGGGACCGCGAGAGAAAAACTGTTTTTT
.	.	TRBV30	TRBJ1-1	CAWSVKGTAGAFF	TGTGCCTGGAGTGTCAAGGGGACCGCGGGAGCTTTCTTT
.	TRBD1	TRBV20-1	TRBJ1-2	CSASLTMTGNYGYTF	TGCAGTGCTAGCCTCACTATGACAGGGAATTATGGCTACACCTTC
many	TRBD1	TRBV6-1	TRBJ1-1	CASSEGGTGRKTEAFF	TGTGCCAGCAGTGAAGGAGGGACAGGGAGGAAAACTGAAGCTTTCTTT
few	TRBD1	TRBV12-3/TRBV12-4	TRBJ2-3	CASSFPDRASLYF	TGTGCCAGCAGTTTCCCCGACAGGGCCTCTCTTTATTTT
.	.	TRBV20-1	TRBJ1-2	CSARAFFGEGYTF	.
few	.	TRBV7-2	TRBJ1-6	CASSYRRGSYNSPLHF	TGTGCCAGCAGTTATCGCCGGGGTTCCTATAATTCACCCCTCCACTTT
.	TRBD2	TRBV6-2/TRBV6-3	TRBJ2-7	CASSYFAGATYEQYF	TGTGCCAGCAGTTACTTCGCGGGAGCCACCTACGAGCAGTACTTC